The rows below give T cell receptor beta chains drawn from one sample of a study of T-cell memory formation after mild COVID-19. TCRdb ran MiXCR on the 5' RACE reads and lists one entry per CDR3 protein. This table holds roughly 600,000 distinct CDR3 sequences, under 20% found once. The sample comprised PBMCs or a T cell subset sorted from them (not recorded which). These receptors were obtained from an adult woman who had mild COVID-19 (a few samples of this study predate the infection). Cell type and time point are not known. Both conserved end residues are part of each CDR3. D genes are given only for firm matches. Some rows have no size entry. The others give once, few or many, or a class for an expanded clone.

j_call: TRBJ1-4
clone_size: .
cdr3_length: 14
d_call: .
v_call: TRBV3-1
cdr3_aa: CASSWSATNEKLFF
cdr3_nt: TGTGCCAGCAGCTGGAGTGCAACTAATGAAAAACTGTTTTTT

j_call: TRBJ2-1
clone_size: .
cdr3_length: 14
d_call: TRBD1
v_call: TRBV10-3
cdr3_aa: CAISPRQGGDEQFF
cdr3_nt: TGTGCCATCAGTCCTCGACAGGGGGGCGATGAGCAGTTCTTC

j_call: TRBJ2-7
clone_size: few
cdr3_length: 15
d_call: TRBD1
v_call: TRBV4-1
cdr3_aa: CASSQPGQGLYEQYF
cdr3_nt: TGCGCCAGCAGCCAGCCGGGACAGGGCCTTTACGAGCAGTACTTC

j_call: TRBJ1-1
clone_size: .
cdr3_length: 14
d_call: TRBD1
v_call: TRBV18
cdr3_aa: CASSPSGGITEAFF
cdr3_nt: TGTGCCAGCTCACCTTCAGGGGGGATCACTGAAGCTTTCTTT

j_call: TRBJ2-3
clone_size: few
cdr3_length: 15
d_call: TRBD2
v_call: TRBV29-1
cdr3_aa: CSVGGLAVVADTQYF
cdr3_nt: TGCAGCGTTGGTGGACTAGCGGTGGTTGCAGATACGCAGTATTTT

j_call: TRBJ2-5
clone_size: .
cdr3_length: 16
d_call: TRBD1
v_call: TRBV7-2
cdr3_aa: CASSTWGQTSQETQYF
cdr3_nt: TGTGCCAGCAGCACCTGGGGACAGACCAGCCAAGAGACCCAGTACTTC

j_call: TRBJ2-5
clone_size: .
cdr3_length: 14
d_call: .
v_call: TRBV24-1
cdr3_aa: CATSDPGVGETQYF
cdr3_nt: TGTGCCACCAGTGATCCCGGAGTCGGAGAGACCCAGTACTTC

j_call: TRBJ2-5
clone_size: .
cdr3_length: 14
d_call: .
v_call: TRBV18
cdr3_aa: CASSPPAGEETQYF
cdr3_nt: TGTGCCAGCTCACCACCGGCAGGAGAAGAGACCCAGTACTTC

j_call: TRBJ2-5
clone_size: .
cdr3_length: 14
d_call: .
v_call: TRBV12-3/TRBV12-4
cdr3_aa: CASSQNKGQETQYF
cdr3_nt: TGTGCCAGCAGTCAAAATAAGGGGCAAGAGACCCAGTACTTC

j_call: TRBJ2-7
clone_size: .
cdr3_length: 12
d_call: .
v_call: TRBV11-2
cdr3_aa: CASRTGIYEQYF
cdr3_nt: TGTGCCAGCCGTACAGGGATCTACGAGCAGTACTTC

j_call: TRBJ2-7
clone_size: many
cdr3_length: 14
d_call: .
v_call: TRBV4-2
cdr3_aa: CASSQGSGDYEQYF
cdr3_nt: TGTGCCAGCAGCCAAGGTTCAGGGGACTACGAGCAGTACTTC

j_call: TRBJ2-1
clone_size: .
cdr3_length: 15
d_call: .
v_call: TRBV9
cdr3_aa: CASSVVAGLDNEQFF
cdr3_nt: TGTGCCAGCAGCGTAGTGGCAGGGTTGGACAATGAGCAGTTCTTC

j_call: TRBJ2-1
clone_size: .
cdr3_length: 16
d_call: TRBD2
v_call: TRBV20-1
cdr3_aa: CSARDRTSGLYNEQFF
cdr3_nt: TGCAGTGCTAGAGACCGTACTAGCGGCTTATACAATGAGCAGTTCTTC

j_call: TRBJ2-7
clone_size: many
cdr3_length: 17
d_call: TRBD2
v_call: TRBV7-9
cdr3_aa: CASSQWGLAGSSYEQYF
cdr3_nt: TGTGCCAGCAGCCAGTGGGGACTAGCGGGGAGCTCCTACGAGCAGTACTTC

j_call: TRBJ2-3
clone_size: .
cdr3_length: 15
d_call: TRBD2
v_call: TRBV6-4
cdr3_aa: CASSSRSGEGDTQYF
cdr3_nt: TGTGCCAGCAGTTCCCGGTCCGGGGAGGGGGATACGCAGTATTTT

j_call: TRBJ2-1
clone_size: .
cdr3_length: 15
d_call: .
v_call: TRBV11-1
cdr3_aa: CASSLGGTYYNEQFF
cdr3_nt: TGTGCCAGCAGCTTAGGCGGGACCTACTACAATGAGCAGTTCTTC

j_call: TRBJ2-3
clone_size: .
cdr3_length: 14
d_call: TRBD2
v_call: TRBV5-1
cdr3_aa: CASSSTSGVDTQYF
cdr3_nt: TGCGCCAGCAGCTCCACTAGCGGGGTAGATACGCAGTATTTT

j_call: TRBJ1-2
clone_size: .
cdr3_length: 14
d_call: TRBD1
v_call: TRBV19
cdr3_aa: CATSGQGARGGYTF
cdr3_nt: TGTGCCACCTCGGGACAGGGGGCCCGAGGCGGCTACACCTTC

j_call: TRBJ2-1
clone_size: few
cdr3_length: 14
d_call: .
v_call: TRBV5-1
cdr3_aa: CASTAAGWTDEQFF
cdr3_nt: TGCGCCAGCACCGCGGCGGGGTGGACGGATGAGCAGTTCTTC

j_call: TRBJ2-7
clone_size: few
cdr3_length: 13
d_call: .
v_call: TRBV25-1
cdr3_aa: CASSGTAPSEQYF
cdr3_nt: TGTGCCAGCAGTGGGACGGCACCCTCCGAGCAGTACTTC

j_call: TRBJ1-2
clone_size: few
cdr3_length: 15
d_call: TRBD1
v_call: TRBV5-6
cdr3_aa: CASSTSGGAGYGYTF
cdr3_nt: TGTGCCAGCAGCACCTCAGGGGGCGCCGGCTATGGCTACACCTTC

j_call: TRBJ2-1
clone_size: many
cdr3_length: 16
d_call: TRBD2
v_call: TRBV7-9
cdr3_aa: CASIYLGLAADNEQFF
cdr3_nt: TGTGCCAGCATCTACCTGGGACTAGCGGCAGATAATGAGCAGTTCTTC

j_call: TRBJ2-2
clone_size: .
cdr3_length: 16
d_call: .
v_call: TRBV5-5
cdr3_aa: CASADDAERITGELFF
cdr3_nt: TGTGCCAGCGCGGACGACGCGGAGAGAATCACCGGGGAGCTGTTTTTT

j_call: TRBJ1-6
clone_size: .
cdr3_length: 14
d_call: .
v_call: TRBV6-1
cdr3_aa: CASQGDLYNSPLHF
cdr3_nt: TGTGCCAGCCAGGGTGACCTGTATAATTCACCCCTCCACTTT

j_call: TRBJ2-3
clone_size: few
cdr3_length: 12
d_call: .
v_call: TRBV29-1
cdr3_aa: CSVEMGADTQYF
cdr3_nt: TGCAGCGTTGAAATGGGGGCAGATACGCAGTATTTT

j_call: TRBJ2-7
clone_size: few
cdr3_length: 13
d_call: TRBD1
v_call: TRBV20-1
cdr3_aa: CSATGQEYYEQYF
cdr3_nt: TGCAGTGCGACGGGACAGGAGTATTACGAGCAGTACTTC

j_call: TRBJ2-7
clone_size: few
cdr3_length: 13
d_call: TRBD1
v_call: TRBV12-3/TRBV12-4
cdr3_aa: CASRRDRVSEQYF
cdr3_nt: TGTGCCAGCAGAAGGGACAGGGTAAGCGAGCAGTACTTC

j_call: TRBJ1-3
clone_size: .
cdr3_length: 15
d_call: .
v_call: TRBV7-8
cdr3_aa: CASRKWRSSGNTIYF
cdr3_nt: TGTGCCAGCCGAAAGTGGAGGAGCTCTGGAAACACCATATATTTT

j_call: TRBJ1-5
clone_size: .
cdr3_length: 17
d_call: TRBD1
v_call: TRBV20-1
cdr3_aa: CSARDRDRGYSNQPQHF
cdr3_nt: TGCAGTGCCCGCGATAGAGACAGGGGCTATAGCAATCAGCCCCAGCATTTT

j_call: TRBJ1-1
clone_size: .
cdr3_length: 15
d_call: .
v_call: TRBV10-3
cdr3_aa: CAISESMTANTEAFF
cdr3_nt: TGTGCCATCAGTGAGTCGATGACAGCTAACACTGAAGCTTTCTTT

j_call: TRBJ2-1
clone_size: few
cdr3_length: 12
d_call: .
v_call: TRBV5-1
cdr3_aa: CASSPTHGEQFF
cdr3_nt: TGCGCCAGCAGCCCCACCCACGGAGAGCAGTTCTTC

j_call: TRBJ2-5
clone_size: many
cdr3_length: 15
d_call: TRBD1
v_call: TRBV2
cdr3_aa: CASSTGQGQQETQYF
cdr3_nt: TGTGCCAGCAGTACAGGACAGGGCCAACAAGAGACCCAGTACTTC

j_call: TRBJ1-1
clone_size: few
cdr3_length: 12
d_call: .
v_call: TRBV4-3
cdr3_aa: CASSQSRTEAFF
cdr3_nt: TGCGCCAGCAGCCAAAGTAGGACTGAAGCTTTCTTT

j_call: TRBJ2-1
clone_size: few
cdr3_length: 17
d_call: TRBD2
v_call: TRBV7-9
cdr3_aa: CASSFSTSGPSLNEQFF
cdr3_nt: TGTGCCAGCAGCTTCTCAACTAGCGGGCCGTCGTTAAATGAGCAGTTCTTC

j_call: TRBJ2-1
clone_size: few
cdr3_length: 16
d_call: TRBD2
v_call: TRBV5-1
cdr3_aa: CASRPELAGGYNEQFF
cdr3_nt: TGCGCCAGCAGACCCGAACTAGCGGGAGGTTACAATGAGCAGTTCTTC

j_call: TRBJ2-3
clone_size: few
cdr3_length: 14
d_call: .
v_call: TRBV9
cdr3_aa: CASSVGRPPNTQYF
cdr3_nt: TGTGCCAGCAGCGTAGGCAGGCCCCCGAATACGCAGTATTTT

j_call: TRBJ1-2
clone_size: .
cdr3_length: 15
d_call: TRBD1
v_call: TRBV18
cdr3_aa: CASSPPGQGHYGYTF
cdr3_nt: TGTGCCAGCTCACCTCCGGGACAGGGGCACTATGGCTACACCTTC

j_call: TRBJ2-3
clone_size: many
cdr3_length: 17
d_call: TRBD2
v_call: TRBV5-1
cdr3_aa: CASSLPLLAESTDTQYF
cdr3_nt: TGCGCCAGCAGCTTGCCCCTACTAGCGGAGAGCACAGATACGCAGTATTTT

j_call: TRBJ1-5
clone_size: .
cdr3_length: 13
d_call: .
v_call: TRBV30
cdr3_aa: CAWSWGGNQPQHF
cdr3_nt: TGTGCCTGGAGTTGGGGTGGCAATCAGCCCCAGCATTTT

j_call: TRBJ1-2
clone_size: .
cdr3_length: 17
d_call: .
v_call: TRBV4-2
cdr3_aa: CASSQSHDAAGVYGYTF
cdr3_nt: TGTGCCAGCAGCCAAAGCCACGATGCTGCAGGGGTCTATGGCTACACCTTC

j_call: TRBJ2-7
clone_size: few
cdr3_length: 13
d_call: .
v_call: TRBV20-1
cdr3_aa: CSARNRDRYEQYF
cdr3_nt: TGCAGTGCTCGGAACAGGGACCGCTACGAGCAGTACTTC

j_call: TRBJ1-5
clone_size: .
cdr3_length: 15
d_call: .
v_call: TRBV3-1
cdr3_aa: CDSSQGDLSNQPQHF
cdr3_nt: TGTGACAGCAGCCAAGGGGATCTGAGCAATCAGCCCCAGCATTTT

j_call: TRBJ2-1
clone_size: few
cdr3_length: 12
d_call: .
v_call: TRBV2
cdr3_aa: CASSRDDDEQFF
cdr3_nt: TGTGCCAGCAGTAGGGACGACGATGAGCAGTTCTTC

j_call: TRBJ2-7
clone_size: few
cdr3_length: 13
d_call: TRBD2
v_call: TRBV12-3/TRBV12-4
cdr3_aa: CASSPSSGNAQYF
cdr3_nt: TGTGCCAGCAGTCCCTCTAGCGGTAATGCGCAGTACTTC

j_call: TRBJ2-1
clone_size: few
cdr3_length: 13
d_call: .
v_call: TRBV20-1
cdr3_aa: CSARYHRDHEQFF
cdr3_nt: TGCAGTGCTAGATACCACAGAGATCATGAGCAGTTCTTC

j_call: TRBJ2-7
clone_size: .
cdr3_length: 13
d_call: .
v_call: TRBV20-1
cdr3_aa: CSAREAVSYEQYF
cdr3_nt: TGCAGTGCTAGAGAAGCAGTTTCCTACGAGCAGTACTTC

j_call: TRBJ2-7
clone_size: .
cdr3_length: 13
d_call: .
v_call: TRBV19
cdr3_aa: CASSRASNYEQYF
cdr3_nt: TGTGCCAGTAGTCGGGCTAGTAACTACGAGCAGTACTTC

j_call: TRBJ2-2
clone_size: .
cdr3_length: 17
d_call: .
v_call: TRBV4-1
cdr3_aa: CASSQEGGPPEGGELFF
cdr3_nt: TGCGCCAGCAGCCAAGAGGGGGGCCCTCCCGAGGGCGGGGAGCTGTTTTTT

j_call: TRBJ2-3
clone_size: .
cdr3_length: 16
d_call: TRBD1
v_call: TRBV5-1
cdr3_aa: CASSSAHGQGTDTQYF
cdr3_nt: TGCGCCAGCAGCTCCGCACATGGACAGGGCACAGATACGCAGTATTTT